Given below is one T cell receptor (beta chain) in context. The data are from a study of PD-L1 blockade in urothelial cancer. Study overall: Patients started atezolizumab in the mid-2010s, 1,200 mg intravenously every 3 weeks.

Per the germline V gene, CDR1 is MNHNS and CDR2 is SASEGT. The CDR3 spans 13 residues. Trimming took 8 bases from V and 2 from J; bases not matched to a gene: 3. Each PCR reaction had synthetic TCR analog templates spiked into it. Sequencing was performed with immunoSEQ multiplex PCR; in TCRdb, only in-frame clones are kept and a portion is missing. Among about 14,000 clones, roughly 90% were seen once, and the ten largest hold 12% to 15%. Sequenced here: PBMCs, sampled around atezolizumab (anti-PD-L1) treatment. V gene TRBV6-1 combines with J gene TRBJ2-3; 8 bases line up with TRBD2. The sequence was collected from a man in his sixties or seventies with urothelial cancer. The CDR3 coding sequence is TGTGCCAGCGAAGGACTAGCCACAGATACGCAGTATTTT. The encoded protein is CASEGLATDTQYF.